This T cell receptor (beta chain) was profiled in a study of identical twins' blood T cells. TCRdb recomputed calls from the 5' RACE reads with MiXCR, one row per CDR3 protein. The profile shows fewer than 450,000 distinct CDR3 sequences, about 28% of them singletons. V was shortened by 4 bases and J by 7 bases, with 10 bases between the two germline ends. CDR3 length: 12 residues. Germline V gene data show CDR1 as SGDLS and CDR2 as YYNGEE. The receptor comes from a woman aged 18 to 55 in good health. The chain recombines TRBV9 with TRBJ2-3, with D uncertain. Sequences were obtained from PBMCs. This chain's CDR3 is CASSPELNTQYF. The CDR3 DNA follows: TGTGCCAGCAGCCCAGAGTTAAATACGCAGTATTTT.